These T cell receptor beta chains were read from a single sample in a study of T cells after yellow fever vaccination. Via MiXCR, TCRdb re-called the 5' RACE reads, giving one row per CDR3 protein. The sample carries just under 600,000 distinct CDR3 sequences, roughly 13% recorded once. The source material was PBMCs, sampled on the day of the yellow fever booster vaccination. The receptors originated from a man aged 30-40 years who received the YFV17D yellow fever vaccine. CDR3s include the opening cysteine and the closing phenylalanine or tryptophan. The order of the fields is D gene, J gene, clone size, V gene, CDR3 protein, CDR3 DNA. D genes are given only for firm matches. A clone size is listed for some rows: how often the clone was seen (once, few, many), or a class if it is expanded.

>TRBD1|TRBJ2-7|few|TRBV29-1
CSVRPGQGPYEQYF
TGCAGCGTCAGACCGGGACAGGGTCCCTACGAGCAGTACTTC
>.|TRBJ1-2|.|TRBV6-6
CASRPQEGSGYTF
TGTGCCAGCAGACCGCAGGAGGGCTCTGGCTACACCTTC
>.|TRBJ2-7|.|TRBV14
CASSQVYSEQYF
TGTGCCAGCAGCCAAGTGTACAGCGAGCAGTACTTC
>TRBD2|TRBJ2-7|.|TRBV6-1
CASRPGLAGGPLEQYF
TGTGCCAGCAGACCGGGACTAGCGGGAGGGCCTCTCGAGCAGTACTTC
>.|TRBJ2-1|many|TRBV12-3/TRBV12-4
CASSLDRSSYNEQFF
TGTGCCAGCAGTTTAGATCGGAGCTCCTACAATGAGCAGTTCTTC
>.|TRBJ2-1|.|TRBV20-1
CSARHQLLSSYNEQFF
TGCAGTGCTAGACACCAGCTTCTCAGCTCCTACAATGAGCAGTTCTTC
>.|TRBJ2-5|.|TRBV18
CASSPGMGVETQYF
TGTGCCAGCTCACCAGGCATGGGGGTGGAGACCCAGTACTTC
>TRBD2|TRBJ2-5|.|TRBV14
CASSQKVGYSGRFQETQYF
TGTGCCAGCAGCCAGAAGGTCGGCTATAGCGGGAGGTTCCAAGAGACCCAGTACTTC
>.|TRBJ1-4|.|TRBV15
CATSNGQGSDEKLFF
TGTGCCACCAGCAATGGTCAGGGTTCGGATGAAAAACTGTTTTTT
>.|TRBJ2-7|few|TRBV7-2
CASSTRVLYEQYF
TGTGCCAGCAGCACCCGGGTTCTCTACGAGCAGTACTTC
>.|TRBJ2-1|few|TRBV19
CASETGEEQFF
TGTGCCAGTGAGACGGGAGAAGAGCAGTTCTTC
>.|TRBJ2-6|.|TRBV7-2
CAVPTGRAMTGANVLTF
TGTGCCGTACCCACGGGCAGGGCTATGACTGGGGCCAACGTCCTGACTTTC
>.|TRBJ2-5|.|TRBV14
CASSHGHTQYF
TGTGCCAGCAGCCACGGACACACCCAGTACTTC
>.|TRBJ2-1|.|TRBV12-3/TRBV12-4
CASRRGTRNEQFF
TGTGCCAGCAGACGGGGGACGCGTAATGAGCAGTTCTTC
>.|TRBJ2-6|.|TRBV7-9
CASSNRPDNSGANVLTF
TGTGCCAGCAGCAACCGTCCCGACAACTCTGGGGCCAACGTCCTGACTTTC
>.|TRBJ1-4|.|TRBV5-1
CASSYEGLRENEKLFF
TGCGCCAGCAGCTACGAAGGGTTGCGGGAGAATGAAAAACTGTTTTTT
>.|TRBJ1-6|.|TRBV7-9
CASTTGSYNSPLHF
TGTGCCAGCACCACAGGATCTTATAATTCACCCCTCCACTTT
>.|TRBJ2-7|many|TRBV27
CASSITGYEQYF
TGTGCCAGCAGTATCACAGGCTACGAGCAGTACTTC
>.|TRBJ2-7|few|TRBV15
CATSRDTGPIYEQYF
TGTGCCACCAGCAGAGATACCGGGCCGATCTACGAGCAGTACTTC
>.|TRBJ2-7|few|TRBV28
CASSPPANGEQYF
TGTGCCAGCTCCCCTCCCGCGAATGGGGAGCAGTACTTC
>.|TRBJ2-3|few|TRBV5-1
CASSLVGPLGTQYF
TGCGCCAGCAGCTTGGTGGGGCCCCTTGGTACGCAGTATTTT
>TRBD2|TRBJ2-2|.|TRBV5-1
CASFSGSGGELFF
TGCGCCAGCTTTAGCGGGAGTGGCGGGGAGCTGTTTTTT
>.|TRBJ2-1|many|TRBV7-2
CASSPYGRRQFF
TGTGCCAGCAGCCCATACGGGAGACGGCAGTTCTTC
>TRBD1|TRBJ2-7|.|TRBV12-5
CASGLATGTGGTEQYF
TGTGCTAGTGGTTTGGCGACCGGGACAGGGGGCACCGAGCAGTACTTC
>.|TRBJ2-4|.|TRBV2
CASSEEGGVRDIQYF
TGTGCCAGCAGTGAAGAGGGGGGCGTACGAGACATTCAGTACTTC
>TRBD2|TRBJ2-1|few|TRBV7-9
CASSLNLAGGPGEQFF
TGTGCCAGCAGCCTTAACTTAGCGGGAGGGCCTGGTGAGCAGTTCTTC
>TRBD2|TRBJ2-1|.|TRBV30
CAWRPGTSGTYNEQFF
TGTGCCTGGAGGCCCGGGACTAGCGGGACCTACAATGAGCAGTTCTTC
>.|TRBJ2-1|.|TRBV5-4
CASSFGQPILSLNEQFF
TGTGCCAGCAGCTTCGGACAGCCCATCCTCTCCCTAAATGAGCAGTTCTTC
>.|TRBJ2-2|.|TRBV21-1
CASSKRLAGGLGTGELFF
TGTGCCAGCAGCAAAAGACTAGCGGGAGGGTTGGGCACCGGGGAGCTGTTTTTT
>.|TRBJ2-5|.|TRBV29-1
CSVDTMMGETQYF
TGCAGCGTAGATACTATGATGGGAGAGACCCAGTACTTC
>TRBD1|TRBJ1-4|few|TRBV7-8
CASSPVGTGVEKLFF
TGTGCCAGCAGCCCGGTAGGGACAGGGGTTGAAAAACTGTTTTTT
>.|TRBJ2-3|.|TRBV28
CASTGGSTYTQYF
TGTGCCAGCACTGGAGGGTCCACTTATACGCAGTATTTT
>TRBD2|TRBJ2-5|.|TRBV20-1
CSAVRSGKETQYF
TGCAGTGCCGTCAGAAGCGGGAAAGAGACCCAGTACTTC
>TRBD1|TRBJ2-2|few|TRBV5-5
CASSLRQGEAGELFF
TGTGCCAGCAGCTTAAGACAGGGAGAGGCCGGGGAGCTGTTTTTT
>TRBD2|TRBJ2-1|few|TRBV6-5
CASSYQREHNEQFF
TGTGCCAGCAGTTACCAGCGGGAGCACAATGAGCAGTTCTTC
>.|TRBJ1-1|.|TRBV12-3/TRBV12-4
CASSVGDGTEAFF
TGTGCCAGCAGTGTGGGGGACGGTACTGAAGCTTTCTTT
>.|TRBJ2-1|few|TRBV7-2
CASSRIAGPFDNEQFF
TGTGCCAGCAGCAGAATCGCGGGTCCTTTCGACAATGAGCAGTTCTTC
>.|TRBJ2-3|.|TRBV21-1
CASSTTGRGSTDTQYF
TGTGCCAGCAGCACCACGGGACGAGGTAGCACAGATACGCAGTATTTT
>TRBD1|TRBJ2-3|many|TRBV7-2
CASARDRGEDTQYF
TGTGCCAGCGCTCGGGACAGGGGTGAAGATACGCAGTATTTT
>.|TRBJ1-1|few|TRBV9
CASSVGVVTEAFF
TGTGCCAGCAGCGTAGGAGTAGTGACTGAAGCTTTCTTT
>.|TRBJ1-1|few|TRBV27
CASHIGLNTEAFF
TGTGCCAGCCATATCGGTCTGAACACTGAAGCTTTCTTT
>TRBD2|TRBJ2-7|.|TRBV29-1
CSLRASGNRTYEQYF
TGCAGCTTACGCGCTAGCGGGAATCGGACCTACGAGCAGTACTTC
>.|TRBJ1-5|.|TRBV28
CASSFSVRGYNQPQHF
TGTGCCAGCAGTTTTTCGGTCAGGGGCTACAATCAGCCCCAGCATTTT
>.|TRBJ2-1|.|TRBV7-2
CASSKDRGLAVEQFF
TGTGCCAGCAGCAAGGACAGGGGACTAGCCGTAGAGCAGTTCTTC
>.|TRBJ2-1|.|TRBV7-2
CASSLHGPNEQFF
TGTGCCAGCAGCTTACATGGACCCAATGAGCAGTTCTTC
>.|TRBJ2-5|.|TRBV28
CASRRWQETQYF
TGTGCCAGCAGGAGGTGGCAAGAGACCCAGTACTTC
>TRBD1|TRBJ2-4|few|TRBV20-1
CSANSPDRGNIQYF
TGCAGTGCTAACTCGCCGGACAGGGGGAACATTCAGTACTTC
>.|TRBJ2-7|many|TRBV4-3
CASSQDGGPYEQYF
TGCGCCAGCAGCCAAGACGGAGGCCCTTACGAGCAGTACTTC
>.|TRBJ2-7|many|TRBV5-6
CASSLDSTYEQYF
TGTGCCAGCAGCTTGGACAGTACCTACGAGCAGTACTTC
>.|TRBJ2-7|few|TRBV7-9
CASSPWGDPYEQYF
TGTGCCAGCAGTCCGTGGGGGGACCCCTACGAGCAGTACTTC
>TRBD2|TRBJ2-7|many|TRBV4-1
CASSQEIGLAAYEQYF
TGCGCCAGCAGCCAAGAGATTGGACTAGCGGCCTACGAGCAGTACTTC